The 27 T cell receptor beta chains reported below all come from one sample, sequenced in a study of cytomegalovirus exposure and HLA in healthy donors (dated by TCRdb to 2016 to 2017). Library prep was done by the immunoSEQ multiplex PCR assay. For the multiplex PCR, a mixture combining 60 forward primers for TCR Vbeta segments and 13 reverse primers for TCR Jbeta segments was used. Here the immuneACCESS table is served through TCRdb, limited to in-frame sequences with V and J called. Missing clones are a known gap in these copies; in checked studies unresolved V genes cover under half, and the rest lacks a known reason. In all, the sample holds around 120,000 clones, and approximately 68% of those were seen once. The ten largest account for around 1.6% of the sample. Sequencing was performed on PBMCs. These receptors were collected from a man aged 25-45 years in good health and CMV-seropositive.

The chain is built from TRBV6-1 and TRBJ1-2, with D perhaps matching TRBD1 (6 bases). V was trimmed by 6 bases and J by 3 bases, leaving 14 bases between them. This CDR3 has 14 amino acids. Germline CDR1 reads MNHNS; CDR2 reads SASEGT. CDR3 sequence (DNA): TGTGCCAGCAGCAACAGGGATTCCTACTATGGCTACACCTTC. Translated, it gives CASSNRDSYYGYTF.

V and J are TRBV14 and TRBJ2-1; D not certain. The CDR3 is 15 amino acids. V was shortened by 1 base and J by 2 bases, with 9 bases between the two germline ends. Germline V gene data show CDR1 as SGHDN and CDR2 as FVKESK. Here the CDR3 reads CASSQGWATYNEQFF. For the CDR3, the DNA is TGTGCCAGCAGCCAAGGTTGGGCAACCTACAATGAGCAGTTCTTC.

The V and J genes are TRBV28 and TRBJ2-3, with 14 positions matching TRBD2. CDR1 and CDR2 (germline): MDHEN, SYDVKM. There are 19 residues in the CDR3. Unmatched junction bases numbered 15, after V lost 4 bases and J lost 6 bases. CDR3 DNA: TGTGCCAGCAGTTCCAGACTAGCGGGAGGGCCGGCCCTGGACGATACGCAGTATTTT. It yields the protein CASSSRLAGGPALDDTQYF. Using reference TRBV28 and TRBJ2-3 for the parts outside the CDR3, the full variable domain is DVKVTQSSRYLVKRTGEKVFLECVQDMDHENMFWYRQDPGLGLRLIYFSYDVKMKEKGDIPEGYSVSREKKERFSLILESASTNQTSMYLCASSSRLAGGPALDDTQYFGPGTRLTVL.

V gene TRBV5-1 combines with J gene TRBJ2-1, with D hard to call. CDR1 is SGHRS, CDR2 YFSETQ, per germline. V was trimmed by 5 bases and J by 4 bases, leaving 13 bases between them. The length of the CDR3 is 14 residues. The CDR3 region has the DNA TGCGCCAGCAGGAGCGTAGGCAGTTACAATGAGCAGTTCTTC. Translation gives CASRSVGSYNEQFF. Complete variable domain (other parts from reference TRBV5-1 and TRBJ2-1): KAGVTQTPRYLIKTRGQQVTLSCSPISGHRSVSWYQQTPGQGLQFLFEYFSETQRNKGNFPGRFSGRQFSNSRSEMNVSTLELGDSALYLCASRSVGSYNEQFFGPGTRLTVL.

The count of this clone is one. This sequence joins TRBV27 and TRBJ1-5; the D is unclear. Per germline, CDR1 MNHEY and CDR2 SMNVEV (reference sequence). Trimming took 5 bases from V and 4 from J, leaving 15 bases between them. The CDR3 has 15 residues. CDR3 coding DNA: TGTGCCAGCAGTACCGCCCGGACGGGGAATCAGCCCCAGCATTTT. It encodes CASSTARTGNQPQHF.

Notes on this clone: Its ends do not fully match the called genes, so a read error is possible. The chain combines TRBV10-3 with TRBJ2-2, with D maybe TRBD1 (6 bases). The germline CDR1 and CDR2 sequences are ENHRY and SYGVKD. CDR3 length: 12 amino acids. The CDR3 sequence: CAILRDTGELFF. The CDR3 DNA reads TGTGCCATTCTGAGGGACACCGGGGAACTGTTTTTT.

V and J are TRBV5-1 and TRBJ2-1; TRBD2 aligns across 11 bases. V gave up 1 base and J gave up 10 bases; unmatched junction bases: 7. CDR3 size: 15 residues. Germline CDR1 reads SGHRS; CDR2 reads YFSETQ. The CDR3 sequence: CASSLTSGSIIEQFF. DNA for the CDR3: TGCGCCAGCAGCTTGACTAGCGGGAGCATCATCGAGCAGTTCTTC.

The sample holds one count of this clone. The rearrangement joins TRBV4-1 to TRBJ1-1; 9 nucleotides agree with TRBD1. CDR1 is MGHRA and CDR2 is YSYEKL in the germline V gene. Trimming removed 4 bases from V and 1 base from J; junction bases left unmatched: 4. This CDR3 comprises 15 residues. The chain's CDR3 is CASSLGQGKNTEAFF. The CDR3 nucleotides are TGCGCCAGCAGCCTGGGACAGGGAAAGAACACTGAAGCTTTCTTT.

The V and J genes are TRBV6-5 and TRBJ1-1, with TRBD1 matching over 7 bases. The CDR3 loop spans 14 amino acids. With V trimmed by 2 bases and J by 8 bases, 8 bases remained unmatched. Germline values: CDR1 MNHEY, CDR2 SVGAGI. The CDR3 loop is CASSYLDREAEAFF. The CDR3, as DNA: TGTGCCAGCAGTTACCTAGACAGGGAAGCCGAAGCTTTCTTT.

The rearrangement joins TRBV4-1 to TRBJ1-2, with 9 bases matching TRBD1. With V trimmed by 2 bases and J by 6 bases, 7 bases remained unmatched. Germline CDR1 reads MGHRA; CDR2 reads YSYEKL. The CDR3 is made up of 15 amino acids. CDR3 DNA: TGCGCCAGCAGCCAACTGGGACAGGGTAGGCATGGCTACACCTTC. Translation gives CASSQLGQGRHGYTF.

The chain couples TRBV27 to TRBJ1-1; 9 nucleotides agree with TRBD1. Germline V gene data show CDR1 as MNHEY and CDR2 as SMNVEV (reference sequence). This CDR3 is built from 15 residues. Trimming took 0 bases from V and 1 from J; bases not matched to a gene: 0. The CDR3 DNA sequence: TGTGCCAGCAGTTTATCGGACAGGGGGAACACTGAAGCTTTCTTT. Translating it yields CASSLSDRGNTEAFF.

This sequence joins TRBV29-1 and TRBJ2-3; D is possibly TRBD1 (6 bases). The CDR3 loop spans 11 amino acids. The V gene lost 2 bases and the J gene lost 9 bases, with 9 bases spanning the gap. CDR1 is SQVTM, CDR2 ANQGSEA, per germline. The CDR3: CSVETGQTQYF. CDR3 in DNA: TGCAGCGTTGAAACGGGACAAACGCAGTATTTT.

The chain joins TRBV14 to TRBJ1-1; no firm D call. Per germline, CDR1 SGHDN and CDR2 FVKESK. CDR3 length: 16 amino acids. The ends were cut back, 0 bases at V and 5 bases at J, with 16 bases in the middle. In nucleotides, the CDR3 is TGTGCCAGCAGCCAAGATCTCACTATCCAGAAAACTGAAGCTTTCTTT. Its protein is CASSQDLTIQKTEAFF.

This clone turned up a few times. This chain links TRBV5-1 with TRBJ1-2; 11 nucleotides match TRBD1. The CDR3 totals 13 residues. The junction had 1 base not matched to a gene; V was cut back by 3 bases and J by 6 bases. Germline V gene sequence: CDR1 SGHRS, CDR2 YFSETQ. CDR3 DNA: TGCGCCAGCAGCTCGGGACAGGGGGATGGCTACACCTTC. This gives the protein CASSSGQGDGYTF.

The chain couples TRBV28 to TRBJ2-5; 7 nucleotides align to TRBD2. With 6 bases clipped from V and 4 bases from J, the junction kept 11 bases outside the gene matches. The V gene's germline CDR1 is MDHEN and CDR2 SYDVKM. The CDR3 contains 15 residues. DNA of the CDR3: TGTGCCAGCAGCCCAGCGGGACCGAGGGGAGAGACCCAGTACTTC. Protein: CASSPAGPRGETQYF.

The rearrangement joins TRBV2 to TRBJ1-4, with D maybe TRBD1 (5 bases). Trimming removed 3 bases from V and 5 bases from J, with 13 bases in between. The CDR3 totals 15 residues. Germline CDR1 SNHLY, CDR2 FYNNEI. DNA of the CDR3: TGTGCCAGCAGTGATAGGGGTCACCTAAATGAAAAACTGTTTTTT. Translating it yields CASSDRGHLNEKLFF.

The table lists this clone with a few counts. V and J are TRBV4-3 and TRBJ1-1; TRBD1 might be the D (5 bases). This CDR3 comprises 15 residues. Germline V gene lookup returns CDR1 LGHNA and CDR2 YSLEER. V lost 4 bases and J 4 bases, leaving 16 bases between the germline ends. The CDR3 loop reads CASSPLGGIRTEAFF. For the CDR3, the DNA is TGCGCCAGCAGCCCCCTGGGGGGGATCCGCACTGAAGCTTTCTTT.

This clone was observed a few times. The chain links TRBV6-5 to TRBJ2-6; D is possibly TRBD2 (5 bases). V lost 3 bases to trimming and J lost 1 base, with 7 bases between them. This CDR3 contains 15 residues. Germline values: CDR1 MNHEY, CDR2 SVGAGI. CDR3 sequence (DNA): TGTGCCAGCAGTTATCGGGGTTCTGGGGCCAACGTCCTGACTTTC. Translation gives CASSYRGSGANVLTF.

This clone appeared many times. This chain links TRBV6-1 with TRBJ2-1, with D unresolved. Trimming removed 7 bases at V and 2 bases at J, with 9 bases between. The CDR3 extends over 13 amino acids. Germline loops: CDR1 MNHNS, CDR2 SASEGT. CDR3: CASTENTYNEQFF. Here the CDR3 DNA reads TGTGCCAGCACGGAGAATACCTACAATGAGCAGTTCTTC.

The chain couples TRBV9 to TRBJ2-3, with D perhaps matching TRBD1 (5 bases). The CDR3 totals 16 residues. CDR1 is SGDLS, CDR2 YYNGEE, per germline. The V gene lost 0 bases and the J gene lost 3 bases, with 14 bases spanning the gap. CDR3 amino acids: CASSVETVFPTDTQYF. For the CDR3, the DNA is TGTGCCAGCAGCGTAGAGACAGTATTTCCGACAGATACGCAGTATTTT.

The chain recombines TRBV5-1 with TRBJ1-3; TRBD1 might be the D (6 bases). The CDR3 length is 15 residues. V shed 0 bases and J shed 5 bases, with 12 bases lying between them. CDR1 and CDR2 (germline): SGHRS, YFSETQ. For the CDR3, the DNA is TGCGCCAGCAGCTTGGCTCCCGGACAGCGAAACACCATATATTTT. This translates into CASSLAPGQRNTIYF.

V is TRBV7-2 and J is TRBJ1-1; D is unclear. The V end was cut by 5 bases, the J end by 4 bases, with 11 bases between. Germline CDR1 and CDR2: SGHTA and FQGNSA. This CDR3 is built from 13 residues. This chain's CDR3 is CASSKPGRTEAFF. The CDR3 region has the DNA TGTGCCAGCAGCAAGCCTGGGCGCACTGAAGCTTTCTTT.

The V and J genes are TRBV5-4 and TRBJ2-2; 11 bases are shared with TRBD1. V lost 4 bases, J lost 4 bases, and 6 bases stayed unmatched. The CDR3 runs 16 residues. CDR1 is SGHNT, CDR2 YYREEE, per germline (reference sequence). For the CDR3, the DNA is TGTGCCAGCAGCGGACAGGGGGCGCGACTCACCGGGGAGCTGTTTTTT. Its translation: CASSGQGARLTGELFF.

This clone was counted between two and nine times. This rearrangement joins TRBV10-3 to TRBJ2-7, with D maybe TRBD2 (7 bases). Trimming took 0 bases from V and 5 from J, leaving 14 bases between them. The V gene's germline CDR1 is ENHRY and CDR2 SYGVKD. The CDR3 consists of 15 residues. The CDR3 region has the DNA TGTGCCATCAGTGAGTCAGAGGGGGGGCCCCACGAGCAGTACTTC. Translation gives CAISESEGGPHEQYF.

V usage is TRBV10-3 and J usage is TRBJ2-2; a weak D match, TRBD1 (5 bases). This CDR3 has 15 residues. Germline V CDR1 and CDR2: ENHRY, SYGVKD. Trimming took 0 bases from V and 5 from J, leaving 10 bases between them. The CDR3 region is CAISESQGGTGELFF. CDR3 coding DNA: TGTGCCATCAGTGAGTCCCAGGGTGGGACCGGGGAGCTGTTTTTT.

CDR3 amino acids: CASSEDMAEAYEQYF. CDR3 in DNA: TGTGCCAGCAGTGAAGACATGGCAGAAGCCTACGAGCAGTACTTC. V usage is TRBV6-1 and J usage is TRBJ2-7, with D unresolved. The germline gives CDR1 MNHNS, CDR2 SASEGT. This CDR3 region has 15 residues. V was trimmed by 1 base and J by 2 bases, leaving 12 bases between them.

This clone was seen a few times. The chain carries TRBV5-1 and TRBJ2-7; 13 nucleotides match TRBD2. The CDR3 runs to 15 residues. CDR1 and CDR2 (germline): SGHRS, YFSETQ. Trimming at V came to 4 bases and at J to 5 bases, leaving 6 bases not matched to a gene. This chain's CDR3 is CASSLTGTSGNEQYF. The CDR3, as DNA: TGCGCCAGCAGCCTTACCGGGACTAGCGGGAACGAGCAGTACTTC. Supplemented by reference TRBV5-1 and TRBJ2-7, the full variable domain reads KAGVTQTPRYLIKTRGQQVTLSCSPISGHRSVSWYQQTPGQGLQFLFEYFSETQRNKGNFPGRFSGRQFSNSRSEMNVSTLELGDSALYLCASSLTGTSGNEQYFGPGTRLTVT.